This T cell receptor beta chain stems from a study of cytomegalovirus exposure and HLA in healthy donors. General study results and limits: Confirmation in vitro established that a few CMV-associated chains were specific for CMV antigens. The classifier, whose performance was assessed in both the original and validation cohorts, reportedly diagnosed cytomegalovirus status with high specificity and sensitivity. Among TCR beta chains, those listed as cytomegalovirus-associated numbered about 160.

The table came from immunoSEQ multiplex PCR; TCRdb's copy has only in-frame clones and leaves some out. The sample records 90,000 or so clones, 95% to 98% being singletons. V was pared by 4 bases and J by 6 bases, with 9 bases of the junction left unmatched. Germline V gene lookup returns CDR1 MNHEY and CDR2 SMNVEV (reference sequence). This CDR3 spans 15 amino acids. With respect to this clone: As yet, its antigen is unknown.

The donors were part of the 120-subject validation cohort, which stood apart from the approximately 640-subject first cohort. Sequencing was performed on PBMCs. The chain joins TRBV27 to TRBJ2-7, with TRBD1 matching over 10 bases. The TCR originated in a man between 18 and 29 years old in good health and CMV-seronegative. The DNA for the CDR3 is TGTGCCAGCAGTTCGCCGGGACAGGGGATAGGCGAGCAGTACGTC. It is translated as CASSSPGQGIGEQYV.